This TCR beta chain was profiled in a study of cytomegalovirus exposure and HLA in healthy donors. General study results and limits: The authors listed 164 TCR beta chains as cytomegalovirus-associated. For most TCR beta V segments, an earlier analysis put the productive rate at about 87% or about 30% of the time.

Comment on this clone: Its antigen is as yet unknown. It is unclear where the CDR3 begins or ends on the DNA, so no DNA is shown, and the CDR3 is as TCRdb lists it.

PCR employed 60 Vbeta and 13 Jbeta primers. Data came from immunoSEQ multiplex PCR; TCRdb stores just in-frame clones and leaves some out. The sample holds about 250,000 clones, more than 55% seen once. The source is a female donor in good health and CMV-seronegative. Sequences were obtained from PBMCs.

CDR3 amino acids: CASSTSDSFDTTDTQYF. V and J are TRBV27 and TRBJ2-3; the D call TRBD1 from the table was never checked on the DNA. Germline CDR1 MNHEY, CDR2 SMNVEV (reference sequence). The CDR3 contains 17 residues when both ends are counted.